A selection of T cell receptor beta chains follows, all from one sample in a study of blood T cells in healthy people across ages. MiXCR was run by TCRdb on the 5' RACE reads, yielding one entry per CDR3 protein. Here the sample spans 1.5 million to 1.8 million distinct CDR3 sequences, roughly 43% being singletons. Sequenced input: blood. The receptors here all came from a woman aged 18-30 years in good health. Each CDR3 is given with its conserved first and last residue. A D gene is named only where the DNA matches it firmly. Where a row states a size, it is once, few, many or the class of an expanded clone; other rows omit it.

v_gene,d_gene,j_gene,abundance,CDR3nt,CDR3aa
TRBV4-3,.,TRBJ2-5,.,TGCGCCAGCAGCCTGTCGGGGCAGGCTTGGGGGGAGCAGTACTTC,CASSLSGQAWGEQYF
TRBV20-1,TRBD2,TRBJ2-5,few,TGCAGTGCCTCTAGCGGGAGTAACTATGAGCAGTACTTC,CSASSGSNYEQYF
TRBV27,TRBD2,TRBJ2-7,few,TGTGCCAGCAGTTTATCCCCACTGGTGGGGGGGGCCTACGAGCAGTACTTC,CASSLSPLVGGAYEQYF
TRBV5-1,TRBD2,TRBJ2-3,few,TGCGCCAGCAGCTTGGGACTAGCGGGCCCGACGGCAGATACGCAGTATTTT,CASSLGLAGPTADTQYF
TRBV12-3/TRBV12-4,.,TRBJ1-2,.,TGTGCCAGCAGTACCTTCGGGTGGGATGGCTACACCTTC,CASSTFGWDGYTF
TRBV14,.,TRBJ1-5,.,TGTGCCAGCAGCCAAGTAAACAGGGTCCCGAATCAGCCCCAGCATTTT,CASSQVNRVPNQPQHF
TRBV29-1,.,TRBJ1-2,.,TGCAGCGTTGAGAAGGGTGTCGACTATGGCTACACCTTC,CSVEKGVDYGYTF
TRBV2,TRBD2,TRBJ2-1,.,TGTGCCGGGACTAACTACAATGAGCAGTTCTTC,CAGTNYNEQFF
TRBV10-3,TRBD1,TRBJ1-1,many,TGTGCCATCACAAGGGACAGTTATAACACTGAAGCTTTCTTT,CAITRDSYNTEAFF
TRBV7-2,TRBD1,TRBJ2-5,.,TGTGCCAGCAGCCTACAGGGGCCCCACTCGCACAATGAGCAGTACTTC,CASSLQGPHSHNEQYF
TRBV3-1,TRBD2,TRBJ2-3,.,TGTGCCAGCAGCCGCGGGACTAGCGATAGCACAGATACGCAGTATTTT,CASSRGTSDSTDTQYF
TRBV4-3,.,TRBJ1-1,few,TGCGCCAGCAGCGCTCCAGGGGTGGCTTTCTTT,CASSAPGVAFF
TRBV3-1,TRBD1,TRBJ2-1,.,TGTGCCAGCAGCCATGCGGGTCGGACAGGTTCCTTCTACGAGCAGTTCTTC,CASSHAGRTGSFYEQFF
TRBV2,.,TRBJ2-1,many,TGTGCCAGCAGTGACAACCTACTCTCCTACAATGAGCAGTTCTTC,CASSDNLLSYNEQFF
TRBV6-4,TRBD2,TRBJ2-1,many,TGTGCCAGCGCTACTAGCGGGGGATACAATGAGCAGTTCTTC,CASATSGGYNEQFF
TRBV11-2,TRBD1,TRBJ2-7,.,TGTGCCAGCAGCTCCGGGACAGCCGAGGGGTACTTC,CASSSGTAEGYF
TRBV27,.,TRBJ1-2,.,TGTGCCAGCAGTTTAAGCGGCGGACTCTATGGCTACACCTTC,CASSLSGGLYGYTF
TRBV20-1,.,TRBJ2-1,once,TGCAGTGCTAAAGGTCATGGTGAGCAGTTCTTC,CSAKGHGEQFF
TRBV20-1,.,TRBJ1-5,few,TGCAGTGCCCCAGTGGGCAGCAATCAGCCCCAGCATTTT,CSAPVGSNQPQHF
TRBV12-3/TRBV12-4,TRBD2,TRBJ2-3,.,TGTGCCAGCAGTTTAAGGACTAGCGGGGCGAAAGATACGCAGTATTTT,CASSLRTSGAKDTQYF
TRBV7-9,.,TRBJ1-2,few,TGTGCCAGCAGCTTACTAACAGGGAGCTATGGCTACACCTTC,CASSLLTGSYGYTF
TRBV5-1,.,TRBJ1-5,.,TGCGCCAGCAGCGTGGCACAAGATCAGCCCCAGCATTTT,CASSVAQDQPQHF
TRBV29-1,.,TRBJ2-2,.,TGCAGCGTTGACCCGCAGAGTACCGGGGAGCTGTTTTTT,CSVDPQSTGELFF
TRBV20-1,.,TRBJ2-1,few,TGCAGTGCTAGAGATGAGCGCGGGGCCAGGATAAATGAGCAGTTCTTC,CSARDERGARINEQFF
TRBV5-6,.,TRBJ2-5,few,TGTGCCAGCAGCTTGATAGACAGCAATGAGCAGTACTTC,CASSLIDSNEQYF
TRBV30,.,TRBJ2-3,once,TGTGCCTGGAGTGGGTTGGGGATGGCAGATACGCAGTATTTT,CAWSGLGMADTQYF
TRBV4-3,.,TRBJ1-1,few,TGCGCCAGCAGCCAAGATCTCATCGGGACGGTGAACACTGAAGCTTTCTTT,CASSQDLIGTVNTEAFF
TRBV6-2/TRBV6-3,.,TRBJ2-5,.,TGTGCCAGCAGACCGACGAGGAAAGAGACCCAGTACTTC,CASRPTRKETQYF
TRBV9,.,TRBJ1-1,.,TGTGCCAGCAGCCGACGGGACACCATGAACACTGAAGCTTTCTTT,CASSRRDTMNTEAFF
TRBV10-3,TRBD1,TRBJ2-7,.,TGTGCCATCAGTGTAGGGACAGGGGATCTCGAGCAGTACTTC,CAISVGTGDLEQYF
TRBV19,.,TRBJ1-2,.,TGTGCCAGTAAGAGAGGCAGATACCCTGGCTACACCTTC,CASKRGRYPGYTF
TRBV7-2,.,TRBJ2-2,.,TGTGCCAGCAGCTTAGCGCTCAGGTCCCACTTCACCGGGGAGCTGTTTTTT,CASSLALRSHFTGELFF
TRBV7-2,TRBD2,TRBJ2-1,.,TGTGCCAGCAGCTTAGTGAGAACTAGCGGGGGGGTCGCCTACAATGAGCAGTTCTTC,CASSLVRTSGGVAYNEQFF
TRBV5-1,.,TRBJ2-3,.,TGCGCCAGCAGCTTGGTTGTTGGGGCTAGCACAGATACGCAGTATTTT,CASSLVVGASTDTQYF
TRBV12-3/TRBV12-4,TRBD1,TRBJ2-5,.,TGTGCCAGCAGCGGACAGGTCCCAGAGACTCAGTACTTC,CASSGQVPETQYF
TRBV12-3/TRBV12-4,TRBD2,TRBJ2-3,.,TGTGCCAGCAGCCCCAACTACGATCTAGCGGGGGGGTTTCCAGATACGCAGTATTTT,CASSPNYDLAGGFPDTQYF
TRBV5-1,TRBD1,TRBJ1-6,few,TGCGCCAGCAGCACGGGACAGAATAATTCACCCCTCCACTTT,CASSTGQNNSPLHF
TRBV20-1,.,TRBJ2-3,.,TGCAGTGCCCGGCGAGGGAGTGATACGCAGTATTTT,CSARRGSDTQYF
TRBV6-6,.,TRBJ1-5,.,TGTGCCAGCAGTTACCATGACGGCCGGCAGCCCCAGCATTTT,CASSYHDGRQPQHF
TRBV27,TRBD1,TRBJ2-1,few,TGTGCCAGCAGCCCAGACAGGGGAGGACACAATGAGCAGTTCTTC,CASSPDRGGHNEQFF
TRBV12-3/TRBV12-4,.,TRBJ2-1,.,TGTGCCAGCAAAAGGGCCCGTTCGGGAAATGAGCAGTTCTTC,CASKRARSGNEQFF
TRBV3-1,TRBD2,TRBJ2-7,.,TGTGCCAGCAGCCCCCGACTAGCGGGAGCGCACTCCTACGAGCAGTACTTC,CASSPRLAGAHSYEQYF
TRBV2,TRBD2,TRBJ2-1,.,TGTGCCAGCAGTGAAAACGGGAGGACCTACAATGAGCAGTTCTTC,CASSENGRTYNEQFF
TRBV20-1,.,TRBJ2-1,.,TGCAGTGCTACTTCAGTCAATGAGCAGTTCTTC,CSATSVNEQFF
TRBV27,TRBD1,TRBJ1-2,few,TGTGCCAGCAGTCCTACTATTCGGACAGGGTTTGGTGGCTACACCTTC,CASSPTIRTGFGGYTF
TRBV4-1,.,TRBJ2-5,once,TGCGCCAGCAGCCCTGGACAGCCCCAGACCCAGTACTTC,CASSPGQPQTQYF
TRBV4-1,TRBD1,TRBJ2-7,.,TGCGCCAGCAGCATCGGACAGGGATGGGACGAGCAGTACTTC,CASSIGQGWDEQYF
TRBV6-5,.,TRBJ2-1,few,TGTGCCAGCAGTTACCTCAGCCCCTACAATGAGCAGTTCTTC,CASSYLSPYNEQFF
TRBV5-8,TRBD1,TRBJ2-3,.,TGTGCCAGCAGCATAGGGGGCGGATTCGGCACAGATACGCAGTATTTT,CASSIGGGFGTDTQYF
TRBV5-1,TRBD1,TRBJ1-2,few,TGCGCCAGCAGCGTCACAGGGGATCATGGCTACACCTTC,CASSVTGDHGYTF
TRBV15,TRBD1,TRBJ2-5,.,TGTGCCACCAGCCGGGGACAGGGTGAGACCCAGTACTTC,CATSRGQGETQYF
TRBV21-1,.,TRBJ1-2,.,TGTGCCAGCAGCACCCCACATAGAACCGACAGGGGTCCTTATGGCTACACCTTC,CASSTPHRTDRGPYGYTF
TRBV28,.,TRBJ2-2,.,TGTGCCAGCAGTCCCGGTCAGGGGTCAAACACCGGGGAGCTGTTTTTT,CASSPGQGSNTGELFF
TRBV5-4,TRBD2,TRBJ2-5,few,TGTGCCAGCAGCCGACGGGACTATTTAGAGACCCAGTACTTC,CASSRRDYLETQYF
TRBV30,TRBD2,TRBJ2-5,.,TGTGCCTGGAGTGTGGATAGCGGGAGGGTGGCCCGAGGTGAAGAGACCCAGTACTTC,CAWSVDSGRVARGEETQYF